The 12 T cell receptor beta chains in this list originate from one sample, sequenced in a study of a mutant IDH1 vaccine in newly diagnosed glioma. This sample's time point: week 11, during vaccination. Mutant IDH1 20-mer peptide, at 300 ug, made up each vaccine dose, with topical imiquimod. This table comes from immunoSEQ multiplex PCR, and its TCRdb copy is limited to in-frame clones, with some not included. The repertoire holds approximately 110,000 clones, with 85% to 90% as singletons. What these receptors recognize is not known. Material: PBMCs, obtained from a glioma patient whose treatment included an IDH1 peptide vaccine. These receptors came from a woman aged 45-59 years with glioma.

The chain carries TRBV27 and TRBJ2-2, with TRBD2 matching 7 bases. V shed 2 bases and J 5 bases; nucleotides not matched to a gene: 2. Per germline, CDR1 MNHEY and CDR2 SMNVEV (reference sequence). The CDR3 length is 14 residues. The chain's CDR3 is CASSLAGETGELFF. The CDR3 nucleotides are TGTGCCAGCAGTTTAGCGGGAGAAACCGGGGAGCTGTTTTTT.

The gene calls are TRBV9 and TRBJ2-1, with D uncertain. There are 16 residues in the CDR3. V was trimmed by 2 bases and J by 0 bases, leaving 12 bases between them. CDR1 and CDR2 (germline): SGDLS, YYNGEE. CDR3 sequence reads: CASSVDGQSSYNEQFF. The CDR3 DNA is TGTGCCAGCAGCGTTGACGGCCAGAGCTCCTACAATGAGCAGTTCTTC.

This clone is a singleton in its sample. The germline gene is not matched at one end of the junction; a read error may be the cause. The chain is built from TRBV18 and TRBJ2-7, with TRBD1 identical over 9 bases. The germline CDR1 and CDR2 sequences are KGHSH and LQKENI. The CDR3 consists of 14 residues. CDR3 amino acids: CASSSGTGSSEQYF. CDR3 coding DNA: TGTGCCAGCTCATCTGGGACAGGGTCCTCCGAGCAGTACTTC.

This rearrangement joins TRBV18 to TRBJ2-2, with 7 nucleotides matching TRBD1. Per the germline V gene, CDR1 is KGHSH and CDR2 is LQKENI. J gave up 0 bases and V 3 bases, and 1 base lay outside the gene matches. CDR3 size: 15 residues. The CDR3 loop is CASSPQGANTGELFF. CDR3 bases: TGTGCCAGCTCACCCCAGGGGGCGAACACCGGGGAGCTGTTTTTT.

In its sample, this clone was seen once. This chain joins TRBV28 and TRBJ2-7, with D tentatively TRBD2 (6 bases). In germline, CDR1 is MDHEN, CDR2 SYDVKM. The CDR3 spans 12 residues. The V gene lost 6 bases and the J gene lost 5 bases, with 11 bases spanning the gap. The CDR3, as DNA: TGTGCCAGCAGACGGGACTTCAACGAGCAGTACTTC. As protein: CASRRDFNEQYF.

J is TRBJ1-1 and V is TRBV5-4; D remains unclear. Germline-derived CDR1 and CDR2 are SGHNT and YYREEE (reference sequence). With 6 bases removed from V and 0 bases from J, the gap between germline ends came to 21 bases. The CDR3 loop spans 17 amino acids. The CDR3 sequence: CASTLRGERSMNTEAFF. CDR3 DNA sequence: TGTGCCAGCACCCTCCGGGGAGAGAGAAGCATGAACACTGAAGCTTTCTTT.

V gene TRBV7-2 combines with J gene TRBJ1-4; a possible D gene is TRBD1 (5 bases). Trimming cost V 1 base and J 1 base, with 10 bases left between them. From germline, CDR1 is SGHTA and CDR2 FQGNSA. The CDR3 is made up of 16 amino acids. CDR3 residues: CASSLGWGGTNEKLFF. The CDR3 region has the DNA TGTGCCAGCAGCTTAGGGTGGGGGGGAACTAATGAAAAACTGTTTTTT. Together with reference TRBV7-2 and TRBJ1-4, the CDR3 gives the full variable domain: GAGVSQSPSNKVTEKGKDVELRCDPISGHTALYWYRQSLGQGLEFLIYFQGNSAPDKSGLPSDRFSAERTGGSVSTLTIQRTQQEDSAVYLCASSLGWGGTNEKLFFGSGTQLSVL.

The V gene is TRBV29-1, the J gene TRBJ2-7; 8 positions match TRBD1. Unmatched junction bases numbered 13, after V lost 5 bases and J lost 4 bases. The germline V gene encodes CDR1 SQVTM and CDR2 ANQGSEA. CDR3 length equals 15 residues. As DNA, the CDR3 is TGCAGCGTTAGTTCCAGGACAGGGCAATTTTACGAGCAGTACTTC. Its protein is CSVSSRTGQFYEQYF.

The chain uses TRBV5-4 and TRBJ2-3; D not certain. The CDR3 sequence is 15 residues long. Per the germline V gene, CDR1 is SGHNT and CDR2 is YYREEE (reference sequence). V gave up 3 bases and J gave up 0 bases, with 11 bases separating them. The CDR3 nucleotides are TGTGCCAGCAGCTATAAGAGGCGAAGCACAGATACGCAGTATTTT. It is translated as CASSYKRRSTDTQYF.

CDR3 region: CASRAHESSPAFF. CDR3 nucleotide sequence: TGTGCCTCTAGGGCGCACGAAAGCAGCCCGGCTTTCTTT. The chain couples TRBV15 to TRBJ1-1; D gene unclear. CDR1 and CDR2 from the germline V gene are LNHNV and YYDKDF (reference sequence). The V end was cut by 11 bases, the J end by 11 bases, with 24 bases between. CDR3 length: 13 amino acids. Looking up the rest from reference TRBV15 and TRBJ1-1 gives the full variable domain: DAMVIQNPRYQVTQFGKPVTLSCSQTLNHNVMYWYQQKSSQAPKLLFHYYDKDFNNEADTPDNFQSRRPNTSFCFLDIRSPGLGDTAMYLCASRAHESSPAFFGQGTRLTVV.

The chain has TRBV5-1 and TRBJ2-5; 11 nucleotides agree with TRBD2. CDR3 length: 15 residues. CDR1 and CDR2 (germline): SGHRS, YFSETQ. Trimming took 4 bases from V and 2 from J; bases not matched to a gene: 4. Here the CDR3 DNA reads TGCGCCAGCAGCCGACTAGCGGGAAGGCAAGAGACCCAGTACTTC. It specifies CASSRLAGRQETQYF.

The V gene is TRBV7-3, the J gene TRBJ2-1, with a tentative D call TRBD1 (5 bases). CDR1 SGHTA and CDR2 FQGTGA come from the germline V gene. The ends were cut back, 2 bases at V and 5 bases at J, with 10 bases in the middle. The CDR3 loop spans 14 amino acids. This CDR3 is CASSLWQGHNEQFF. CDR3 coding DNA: TGTGCCAGCAGCTTATGGCAGGGCCACAATGAGCAGTTCTTC.